This TCR beta chain was captured by sequencing in a study of blood T cell repertoires in COVID-19. Background on the study: The origin of the acute and convalescent COVID-19 samples was the United States, Italy and Spain. The cDNA or gDNA used as material had been derived from T cells, B-cell-depleted T cells, or PBMCs.

After removal of 3 bases from V and 10 bases from J, the junction contained 10 bases not matched to a gene. CDR1 is SGHVS and CDR2 is FQNEAQ in the germline V gene. This CDR3 is built from 15 residues. There are a few counts of this clone. Using immunoSEQ multiplex PCR, the repertoire was profiled, and TCRdb retains in-frame clones only, with some absent. The data hold 60,000 to 75,000 clones, with approximately 82% observed a single time. The clonotype originates from a human donor in a cohort sampled during active COVID-19. Sequencing used peripheral blood. The gene calls are TRBV7-8 and TRBJ2-1, with 9 bases lining up with TRBD2. The CDR3 coding sequence is TGTGCCAGCAGCTTTCAGGGCGGGGGGGCCGAGGAGCAGTTCTTC. This codes for CASSFQGGGAEEQFF.